These 15 T cell receptor beta chains were all obtained from the same sample, sequenced in a study of blood T cell repertoires in COVID-19. Clones were read by immunoSEQ multiplex PCR, and TCRdb kept only the in-frame ones, dropping some. The data contain some 270,000 clones, approximately 81% of them seen just once; the ten biggest clones take up more than 6.5%. Material: PBMCs or T cells enriched from blood (not recorded which). The origin of the receptors is a woman aged 45-59 years who had been exposed to COVID-19.

The CDR3 sequence: CASSYDRGFTEAFF. CDR3 bases: TGTGCCAGCAGCTACGACAGGGGGTTTACTGAAGCTTTCTTT. The chain links TRBV3-1 (or the pseudogene TRBV3-2) to TRBJ1-1, with TRBD1 identical over 9 bases. Germline V gene lookup returns CDR1 LGHDT and CDR2 YNNKEL (reference sequence). V was clipped by 5 bases and J by 5 bases; unmatched bases: 6. The CDR3 runs 14 residues.

The chain uses TRBV28 and TRBJ1-2; 7 bases line up with TRBD1. CDR3 size: 16 residues. J gave up 7 bases and V 3 bases, and 14 bases lay outside the gene matches. Looked up from germline, CDR1 is MDHEN and CDR2 is SYDVKM. The CDR3 DNA reads TGTGCCAGCAGTTTTAAGGGGGCGCGGGCAAGCGGTGGCTACACCTTC. Translation gives CASSFKGARASGGYTF.

This sequence joins TRBV1 and TRBJ2-3; the table names TRBD2, a call not compared with the DNA. TRBV1 represents a pseudogene. The CDR3 is 17 amino acids. The CDR3 protein is CTSSRVARGGGTDTQYF. For the CDR3, the DNA is TGCACCAGCAGCCGAGTTGCCCGGGGGGGCGGGACAGATACGCAGTATTTT.

V and J are TRBV5-4 and TRBJ1-1; D possibly corresponds to TRBD1 (6 bases). CDR3 size: 15 residues. The germline V and J ends were trimmed by 4 bases and 4 bases, with 17 bases remaining between them. Germline V gene sequence: CDR1 SGHNT, CDR2 YYREEE (reference sequence). CDR3 sequence (DNA): TGTGCCAGCAGCCCCAAAGTGACAGGCGCCACTGAAGCTTTCTTT. Translation gives CASSPKVTGATEAFF.

This clone was recorded once. J is TRBJ1-2 and V is TRBV28; 7 bases map to TRBD1. This CDR3 is built from 15 residues. In germline, CDR1 is MDHEN, CDR2 SYDVKM. V shed 8 bases and J 0 bases; nucleotides not matched to a gene: 9. The CDR3 here is CASAPGGSPNYGYTF. The CDR3 DNA reads TGTGCCAGCGCCCCAGGGGGATCACCTAACTATGGCTACACCTTC.

This clone was seen only a few times. The J gene is TRBJ1-5, the V gene TRBV19; no clear D gene. Germline lookup yields CDR1 LNHDA and CDR2 SQIVND (reference sequence). The ends were cut back, 7 bases at V and 4 bases at J, with 14 bases in the middle. The CDR3 loop spans 14 amino acids. The CDR3 DNA reads TGTGCCAGTACCCCCTCGGGAGTGAATCAGCCCCAGCATTTT. This translates into CASTPSGVNQPQHF. The variable domain in full, with the rest retrieved from reference TRBV19 and TRBJ1-5, is DGGITQSPKYLFRKEGQNVTLSCEQNLNHDAMYWYRQDPGQGLRLIYYSQIVNDFQKGDIAEGYSVSREKKESFPLTVTSAQKNPTAFYLCASTPSGVNQPQHFGDGTRLSIL.

This chain links TRBV28 with TRBJ1-2; unclear D gene. The CDR3 is 14 residues long. The V end was cut by 8 bases, the J end by 8 bases, with 21 bases between. CDR1 is MDHEN and CDR2 is SYDVKM in the germline V gene. CDR3 sequence: CASGGGWQAGGYTF. The CDR3, as DNA: TGTGCCAGCGGAGGTGGGTGGCAGGCAGGCGGCTACACCTTC.

J is TRBJ1-5 and V is TRBV6-5; possibly TRBD1 for D (5 bases). Trimming shortened V by 6 bases and J by 5 bases, and 11 bases separated the two germline ends. The CDR3 runs to 13 residues. Germline V gene lookup returns CDR1 MNHEY and CDR2 SVGAGI. The CDR3 DNA reads as TGTGCCAGCAGCAGGGAGCGGGATCAGCCCCAGCATTTT. It encodes CASSRERDQPQHF.

V usage is TRBV7-2 and J usage is TRBJ2-3; possibly TRBD1 for D (6 bases). Trimming pared 8 bases from V and 5 bases from J, leaving 20 bases between. The germline V gene has CDR1 SGHTA and CDR2 FQGNSA. This CDR3 contains 15 residues. The CDR3 nucleotides are TGTGCCAGCCATCATTTCGAGAGGGGGATAGATACGCAGTATTTT. Amino acid sequence: CASHHFERGIDTQYF.

The gene calls are TRBV6-6 and TRBJ2-7; 7 bases are a match to TRBD1. In germline, CDR1 is MNHNY, CDR2 SVGAGI (reference sequence). There are 14 residues in the CDR3. Trimming took 6 bases from V and 1 from J; bases not matched to a gene: 6. CDR3 residues: CASRNRGGSYEQYF. For the CDR3, the DNA is TGTGCCAGCAGAAACAGGGGTGGGTCCTACGAGCAGTACTTC.

This chain uses TRBV6-5 with TRBJ1-1, with a possible D match to TRBD1 (5 bases). CDR1 is MNHEY and CDR2 is SVGAGI in the germline V gene. Trimming cost V 6 bases and J 5 bases, with 7 bases left between them. There are 11 residues in the CDR3. As DNA, the CDR3 is TGTGCCAGCAGGTCAGGGACTGAAGCTTTCTTT. This encodes CASRSGTEAFF.

The V call is TRBV28, the J call TRBJ1-1, with TRBD1 as a possible D gene (5 bases). Trimming left V 7 bases short and J 5 bases short, with 17 bases between. Germline V lookup: CDR1 MDHEN, CDR2 SYDVKM. The CDR3 has 14 amino acids. DNA of the CDR3: TGTGCCAGCACCTCCTGGGGGGGTGGAACTGAAGCTTTCTTT. The encoded protein is CASTSWGGGTEAFF. Full variable domain (rest looked up from reference TRBV28 and TRBJ1-1): DVKVTQSSRYLVKRTGEKVFLECVQDMDHENMFWYRQDPGLGLRLIYFSYDVKMKEKGDIPEGYSVSREKKERFSLILESASTNQTSMYLCASTSWGGGTEAFFGQGTRLTVV.

The rearrangement joins TRBV18 to TRBJ1-3, with a possible D match to TRBD1 (5 bases). Germline CDR1 KGHSH, CDR2 LQKENI. Trimming took 2 bases from V and 8 from J, leaving 22 bases between them. This CDR3 comprises 17 residues. The CDR3, as DNA: TGTGCCAGCTCACCAGCGGGGCCCGCTAAAAGCACGGACACCATATATTTT. Its protein is CASSPAGPAKSTDTIYF.

The chain recombines TRBV18 with TRBJ1-4; 8 bases map to TRBD1. The CDR3 totals 14 residues. CDR1 is KGHSH and CDR2 is LQKENI in the germline V gene. J gave up 8 bases and V 3 bases, and 5 bases lay outside the gene matches. The CDR3: CASSPETGDEKLFF. The CDR3, as DNA: TGTGCCAGCTCACCCGAGACAGGGGACGAAAAACTGTTTTTT. The full variable domain, completed using reference TRBV18 and TRBJ1-4, is NAGVMQNPRHLVRRRGQEARLRCSPMKGHSHVYWYRQLPEEGLKFMVYLQKENIIDESGMPKERFSAEFPKEGPSILRIQQVVRGDSAAYFCASSPETGDEKLFFGSGTQLSVL.

The genes are TRBV5-6 and TRBJ1-5; 7 positions agree with TRBD1. CDR3 length: 13 residues. Germline V CDR1 and CDR2: SGHDT, YYEEEE. Trimming cost V 4 bases and J 6 bases; bases outside gene matches: 4. CDR3 coding DNA: TGTGCCAGCAGCCCCGGGACAGCTCAGCCCCAGCATTTT. Amino acid sequence: CASSPGTAQPQHF.